Sequencing of this T cell receptor beta chain was carried out in a study of regulatory T cells in long-lasting Graves disease. The overall study: A definition of persistent Graves' disease required over 5 years of antithyroid drugs plus positive TSH receptor antibodies.

CDR3 length equals 17 residues. V lost 3 bases and J lost 5; bases outside the gene matches: 10. Germline V gene data show CDR1 as MDHEN and CDR2 as SYDVKM. Time point specified: persistent/refractory GD, antithyroid drugs over 5 years with positive TRAb. RNA from PBMCs was the source of the TCR library. Patient provenance is recorded as an endocrinology department in Xi'an, China. This clonotype came up a few times. What it recognizes is unknown. Study results and limitations: Fewer public clonotypes were shared by new patients (966) than by persistent patients (roughly 2,500).

Arm-PCR of CDR3 regions and iRepertoire HTBI primers were the basis on which TCR beta libraries were built. TCRdb passed the multiplex PCR reads through MiXCR, listing each CDR3 protein once. The table records roughly 400,000 distinct CDR3 sequences, 21% of them present only once. The clonotype originates from a female donor with Graves disease. Sequencing was performed on peripheral blood mononuclear cells (PBMCs), taken when the disease was refractory, from a patient treated with antithyroid drugs. The V call is TRBV28, the J call TRBJ1-3; 10 nucleotides line up with TRBD1. The CDR3 DNA sequence: TGTGCCAGCAGTTTGGACCGGGACAGGGGATTTCGAAACACCATATATTTT. Its protein product is CASSLDRDRGFRNTIYF.